This T cell receptor (beta chain) was recorded in a study of cytomegalovirus exposure and HLA in healthy donors. V dropped 1 base and J dropped 4; count of bases not matched to a gene: 4. CDR1 is SEHNR and CDR2 is FQNEAQ in the germline V gene (reference sequence). The CDR3 has 16 amino acids. Study-level results: Links to common viral pathogens appeared, in a later analysis, for several of the most significant clusters.

For this clone: Its matching antigen is unknown.

The PCR was carried out with 60 Vbeta primers and 13 Jbeta primers. Clones were sequenced by immunoSEQ multiplex PCR, and TCRdb holds only the in-frame ones, with some missing. The repertoire holds approximately 160,000 clones, about 77% seen once, with around 7% in the top ten. This TCR was recovered from a male donor in good health and CMV-seropositive. Material for sequencing was PBMCs. The chain links TRBV7-9 to TRBJ1-6; 7 bases are a match to TRBD1. The chain's CDR3 is CASSLGQGFYNSPLHF. For the CDR3, the DNA is TGTGCCAGCAGCTTAGGACAGGGATTTTATAATTCACCCCTCCACTTT. Together with reference TRBV7-9 and TRBJ1-6, the CDR3 gives the full variable domain: DTGVSQNPRHKITKRGQNVTFRCDPISEHNRLYWYRQTLGQGPEFLTYFQNEAQLEKSRLLSDRFSAERPKGSFSTLEIQRTEQGDSAMYLCASSLGQGFYNSPLHFGNGTRLTVT.